This record looks at one T cell receptor beta chain sequence and its context. The antigen remains undetermined. The ends lost 4 bases at V and 2 bases at J; junction bases unmatched: 10. CDR1 and CDR2 (germline): SGHRS, YFSETQ. The CDR3 totals 16 residues. TCRdb's copy holds only in-frame clones and misses some; the assay was immunoSEQ multiplex PCR. This repertoire shows 12,000 to 15,000 clones, over 90% found once; its top ten account for roughly half. The data originate from a study of T cell clones after liver transplantation. Study at large: Post-transplant blood was tracked for graft-donor-reactive T cell clones identified in a pre-transplant mixed lymphocyte reaction. Without induction therapy, subjects received standard immunosuppression until 12-24 months post-transplant.

Study-level results: These preliminary findings come from unstandardized post-transplant sampling times. Low donor cell numbers restricted donor-reactive repertoire measurement in a couple of subjects.

This chain uses TRBV5-1 with TRBJ2-7, with 9 bases that match TRBD2. This clonotype was sampled from a human donor who received a liver transplant. The sequences come from CD8+ T cells from blood, collected before liver transplant. For the CDR3, the DNA is TGCGCCAGCAGCCTAGTAGCGGGAGCGAACCCCTACGAGCAGTACTTC. It yields the protein CASSLVAGANPYEQYF.